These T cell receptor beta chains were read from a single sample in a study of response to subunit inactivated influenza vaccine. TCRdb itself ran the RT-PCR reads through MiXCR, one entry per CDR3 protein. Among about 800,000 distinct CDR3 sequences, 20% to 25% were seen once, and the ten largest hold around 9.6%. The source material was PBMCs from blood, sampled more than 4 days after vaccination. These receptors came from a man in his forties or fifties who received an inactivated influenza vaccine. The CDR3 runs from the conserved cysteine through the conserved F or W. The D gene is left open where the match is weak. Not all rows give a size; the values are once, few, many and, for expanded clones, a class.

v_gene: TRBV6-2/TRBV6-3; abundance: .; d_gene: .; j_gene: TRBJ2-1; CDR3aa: CASSYSSRSSYNEQFF; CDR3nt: TGTGCCAGCAGTTACTCATCTCGTAGCTCCTACAATGAGCAGTTCTTC
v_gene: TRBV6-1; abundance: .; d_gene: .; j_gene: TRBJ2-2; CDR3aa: CASRFLRTREAGELFF; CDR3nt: TGTGCCAGCAGATTTTTGAGGACGAGGGAGGCCGGGGAGCTGTTTTTT
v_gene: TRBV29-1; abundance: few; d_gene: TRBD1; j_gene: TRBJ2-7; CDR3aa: CSVLTGYGSYEQYF; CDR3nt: TGCAGCGTTCTGACAGGGTACGGCTCCTACGAGCAGTACTTC
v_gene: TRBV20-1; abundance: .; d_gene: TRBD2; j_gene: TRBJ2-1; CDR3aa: CSAPLGTSGDNEQFF; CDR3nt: TGCAGTGCCCCGTTGGGAACTAGCGGGGACAATGAGCAGTTCTTC
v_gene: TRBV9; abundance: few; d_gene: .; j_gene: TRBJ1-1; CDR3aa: CASSDYRRGNTEAFF; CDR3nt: TGTGCCAGCAGCGATTACAGGCGCGGAAACACTGAAGCTTTCTTT
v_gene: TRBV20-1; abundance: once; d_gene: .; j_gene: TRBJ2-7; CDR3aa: CSARGTGAAYEQYF; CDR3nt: TGCAGTGCCCGCGGGACGGGGGCCGCCTACGAGCAGTACTTC
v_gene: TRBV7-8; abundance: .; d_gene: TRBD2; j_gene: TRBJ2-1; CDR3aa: CASSQTAGVLNELFF; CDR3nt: TGTGCCAGCAGCCAAACAGCGGGAGTTCTCAATGAGCTGTTCTTC
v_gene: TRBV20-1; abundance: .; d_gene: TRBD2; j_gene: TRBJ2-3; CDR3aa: CSAGPGLAGAAGDEDTQYF; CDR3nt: TGCAGTGCTGGTCCGGGACTAGCGGGGGCCGCTGGTGACGAAGATACGCAGTATTTT
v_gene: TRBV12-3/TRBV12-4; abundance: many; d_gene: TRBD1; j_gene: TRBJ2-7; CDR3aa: CASSSPGQGFNEQYF; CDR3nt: TGTGCCAGCAGTTCCCCAGGACAGGGGTTCAACGAGCAGTACTTC
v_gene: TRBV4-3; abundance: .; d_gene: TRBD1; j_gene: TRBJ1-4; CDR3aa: CASSPRDRGEKLFF; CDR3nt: TGCGCCAGCAGCCCCCGGGACAGGGGTGAAAAACTGTTTTTT
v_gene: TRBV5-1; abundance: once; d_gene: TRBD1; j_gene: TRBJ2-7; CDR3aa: CASSGHRGLSYEQYF; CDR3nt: TGCGCCAGCAGCGGACACAGGGGGCTCTCCTACGAGCAGTACTTC
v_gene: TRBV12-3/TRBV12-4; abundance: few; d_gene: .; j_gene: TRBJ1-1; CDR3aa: CASSPGAGAVEAFF; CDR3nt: TGTGCCAGCAGTCCAGGGGCAGGGGCGGTTGAAGCTTTCTTT
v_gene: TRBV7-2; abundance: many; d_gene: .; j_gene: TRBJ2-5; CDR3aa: CASSPPLQETQYF; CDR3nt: TGTGCCAGCAGCCCTCCCCTCCAAGAGACCCAGTACTTC
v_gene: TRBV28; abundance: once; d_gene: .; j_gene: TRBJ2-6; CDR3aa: CASKDMGNSGANVLTF; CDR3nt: TGTGCCAGCAAGGACATGGGAAATTCTGGGGCCAACGTCCTGACTTTC
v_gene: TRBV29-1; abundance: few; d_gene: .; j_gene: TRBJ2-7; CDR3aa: CSVVTGWRDEQYF; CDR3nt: TGCAGCGTTGTGACGGGGTGGAGGGACGAGCAGTACTTC
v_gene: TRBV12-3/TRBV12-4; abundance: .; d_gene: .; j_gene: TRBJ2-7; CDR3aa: CASSFPSQGSSYEQYF; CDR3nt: TGTGCCAGCAGTTTCCCTTCACAGGGTAGCTCCTACGAGCAGTACTTC
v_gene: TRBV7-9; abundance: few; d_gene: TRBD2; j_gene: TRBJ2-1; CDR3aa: CASTQGASGGSYNEQFF; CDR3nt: TGTGCCAGCACCCAGGGGGCTAGCGGGGGTTCCTACAATGAGCAGTTCTTC
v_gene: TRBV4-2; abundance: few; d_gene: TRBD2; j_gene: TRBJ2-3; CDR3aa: CASSQGLAVRDTQYF; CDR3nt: TGTGCCAGCAGCCAGGGACTAGCGGTGAGAGATACGCAGTATTTT
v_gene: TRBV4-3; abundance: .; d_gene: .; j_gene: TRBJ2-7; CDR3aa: CASSQVEAGEIYEQYF; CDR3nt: TGCGCCAGCAGCCAAGTTGAGGCAGGGGAGATCTACGAGCAGTACTTC
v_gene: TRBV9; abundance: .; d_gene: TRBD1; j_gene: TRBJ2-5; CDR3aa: CASSLQGWHQETQYF; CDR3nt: TGTGCCAGCAGCCTACAGGGGTGGCATCAAGAGACCCAGTACTTC
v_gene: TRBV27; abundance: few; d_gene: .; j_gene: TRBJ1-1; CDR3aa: CASSSGFADTEAFF; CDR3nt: TGTGCCAGCAGTTCAGGGTTTGCGGACACTGAAGCTTTCTTT
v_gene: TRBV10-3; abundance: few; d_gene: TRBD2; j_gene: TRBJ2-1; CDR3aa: CATRGLAGDEQFF; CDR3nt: TGTGCCACCCGGGGGCTAGCGGGGGATGAGCAGTTCTTC
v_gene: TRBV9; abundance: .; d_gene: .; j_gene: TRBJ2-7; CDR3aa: CASSVEGLGDEQYF; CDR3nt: TGTGCCAGCAGCGTAGAAGGGCTTGGGGACGAGCAGTACTTC
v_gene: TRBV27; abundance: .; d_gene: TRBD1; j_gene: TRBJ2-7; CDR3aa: CASSLSRQGWGEQYF; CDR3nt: TGTGCCAGCAGTTTATCGCGACAGGGGTGGGGCGAGCAGTACTTC
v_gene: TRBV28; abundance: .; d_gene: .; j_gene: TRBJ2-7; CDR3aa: CASSSSLREQYF; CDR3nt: TGTGCCAGCAGCTCATCCCTCCGCGAGCAGTACTTC
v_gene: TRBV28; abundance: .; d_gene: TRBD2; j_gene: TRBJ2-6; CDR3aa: CASSLRGRSAGANVLTF; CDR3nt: TGTGCCAGCAGTTTGCGGGGGAGAAGTGCTGGGGCCAACGTCCTGACTTTC
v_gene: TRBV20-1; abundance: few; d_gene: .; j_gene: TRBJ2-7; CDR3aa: CSARRTGGALYEQYF; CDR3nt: TGCAGTGCCCGCCGGACTGGCGGGGCTTTGTACGAGCAGTACTTC
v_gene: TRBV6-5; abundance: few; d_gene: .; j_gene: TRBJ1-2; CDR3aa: CASHYGYTF; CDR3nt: TGTGCCAGTCACTATGGCTACACCTTC
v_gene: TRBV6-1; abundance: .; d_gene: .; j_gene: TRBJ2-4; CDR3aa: CASSENRDGIQYF; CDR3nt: TGTGCCAGCAGTGAAAACAGGGATGGGATTCAGTACTTC
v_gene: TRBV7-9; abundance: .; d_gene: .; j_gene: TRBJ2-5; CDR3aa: CASSLGLQGVGETQYF; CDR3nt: TGTGCCAGCAGCTTAGGACTCCAGGGAGTAGGAGAGACCCAGTACTTC
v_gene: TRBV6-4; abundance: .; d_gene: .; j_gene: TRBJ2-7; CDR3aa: CASSDQRGAVQYF; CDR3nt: TGTGCCAGCAGTGACCAGAGGGGTGCGGTGCAGTACTTC
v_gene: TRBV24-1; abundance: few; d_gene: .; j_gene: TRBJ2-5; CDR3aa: CATSEMRGLQYF; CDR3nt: TGTGCCACCAGTGAGATGCGAGGGCTCCAGTACTTC
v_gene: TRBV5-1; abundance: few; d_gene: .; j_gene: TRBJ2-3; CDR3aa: CASSASISSSTDTQYF; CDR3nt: TGCGCCAGCAGCGCCAGCATCTCTTCTAGCACAGATACGCAGTATTTT
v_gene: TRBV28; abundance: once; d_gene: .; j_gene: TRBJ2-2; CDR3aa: CASRFYPNTGELFF; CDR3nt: TGTGCCAGCAGGTTCTACCCGAACACCGGGGAGCTGTTTTTT
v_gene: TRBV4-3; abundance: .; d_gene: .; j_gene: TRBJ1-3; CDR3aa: CASSQEGLGDTIYF; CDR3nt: TGCGCCAGCAGCCAAGAGGGGTTAGGGGACACCATATATTTT
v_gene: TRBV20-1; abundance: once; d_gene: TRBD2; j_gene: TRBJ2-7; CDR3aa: CSARDPQLAGAREQYF; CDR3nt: TGCAGTGCTAGAGATCCCCAGCTAGCGGGAGCTCGCGAGCAGTACTTC
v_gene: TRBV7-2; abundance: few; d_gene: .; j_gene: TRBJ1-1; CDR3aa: CASSLISLEGTAFF; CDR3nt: TGTGCCAGCAGCTTAATTTCACTTGAGGGGACGGCTTTCTTT
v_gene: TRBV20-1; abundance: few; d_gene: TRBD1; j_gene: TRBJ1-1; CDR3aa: CSAREDRGNTEAFF; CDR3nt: TGCAGTGCTAGAGAAGACAGGGGAAACACTGAAGCTTTCTTT
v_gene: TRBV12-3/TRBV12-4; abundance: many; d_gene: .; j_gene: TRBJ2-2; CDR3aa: CASRYTGELFF; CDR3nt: TGTGCCAGCAGATACACCGGGGAGCTGTTTTTT
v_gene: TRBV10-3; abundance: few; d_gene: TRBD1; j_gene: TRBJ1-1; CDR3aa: CAISEGQGAEAFF; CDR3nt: TGTGCCATCAGTGAGGGACAGGGGGCTGAAGCTTTCTTT
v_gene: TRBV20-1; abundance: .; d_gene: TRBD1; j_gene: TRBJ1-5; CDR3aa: CSARDEGTANQPQHF; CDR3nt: TGCAGTGCTAGGGACGAAGGGACAGCAAATCAGCCCCAGCATTTT
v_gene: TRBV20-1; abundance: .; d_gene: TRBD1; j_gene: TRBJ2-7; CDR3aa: CSARGDRGGEQYF; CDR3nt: TGCAGTGCTAGAGGGGACAGGGGAGGCGAGCAGTACTTC
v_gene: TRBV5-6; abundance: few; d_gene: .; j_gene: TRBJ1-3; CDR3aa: CASSPDGSLRNTIYF; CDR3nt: TGTGCCAGCAGCCCGGACGGGTCTCTGAGAAACACCATATATTTT
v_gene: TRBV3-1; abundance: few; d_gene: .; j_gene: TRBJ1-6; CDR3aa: CASSQGQANSPLHF; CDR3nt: TGTGCCAGCAGCCAAGGACAAGCTAATTCACCCCTCCACTTT
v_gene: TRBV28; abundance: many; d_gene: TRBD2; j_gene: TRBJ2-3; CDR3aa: CASRSTSYTDTQYF; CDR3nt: TGTGCCAGCCGCTCGACTAGCTACACAGATACGCAGTATTTT
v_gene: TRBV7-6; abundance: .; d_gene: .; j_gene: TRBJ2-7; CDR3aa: CASSPKVAPDYEQYF; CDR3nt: TGTGCCAGCAGCCCAAAGGTAGCACCGGACTACGAGCAGTACTTC
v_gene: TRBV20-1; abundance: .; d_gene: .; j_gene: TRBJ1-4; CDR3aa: CSARPAGMHEKLFF; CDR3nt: TGCAGTGCTAGGCCCGCAGGAATGCATGAAAAACTGTTTTTT
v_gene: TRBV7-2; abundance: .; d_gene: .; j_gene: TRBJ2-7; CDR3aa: CASSSGHLSYEQYF; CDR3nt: TGTGCCAGCAGCTCCGGCCACCTTTCCTACGAGCAGTACTTC
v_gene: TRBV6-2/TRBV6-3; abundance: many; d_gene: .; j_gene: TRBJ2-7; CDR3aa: CASSYPLDRSYEQYF; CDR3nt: TGTGCCAGCAGTTACCCCCTGGACAGATCCTACGAGCAGTACTTC
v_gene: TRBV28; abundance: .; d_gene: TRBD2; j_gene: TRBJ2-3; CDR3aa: CASSLQTSGVFGDTQYF; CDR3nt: TGTGCCAGCAGTTTGCAGACTAGCGGGGTGTTCGGGGATACGCAGTATTTT
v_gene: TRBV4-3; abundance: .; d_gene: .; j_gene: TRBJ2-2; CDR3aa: CASSKLAEVNTGELFF; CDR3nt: TGCGCCAGCAGCAAACTCGCGGAGGTGAACACCGGGGAGCTGTTTTTT
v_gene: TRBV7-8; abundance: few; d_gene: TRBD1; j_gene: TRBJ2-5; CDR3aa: CASSYDRVDSETQYF; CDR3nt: TGTGCCAGCAGCTACGACAGGGTCGACTCAGAGACCCAGTACTTC
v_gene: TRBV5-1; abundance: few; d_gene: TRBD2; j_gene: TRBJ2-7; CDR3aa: CASSLTSGRFTYEQYF; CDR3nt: TGCGCCAGCAGCTTGACTAGCGGGAGGTTTACCTACGAGCAGTACTTC